The T cell receptor (beta chain) under discussion was sequenced for a study of control samples from healthy donors and cancer patients. Clones were read by immunoSEQ multiplex PCR, and TCRdb kept only the in-frame ones, dropping some. Found here are about 110,000 clones, about 80% of them singletons; the top ten hold around 6.6%. CDR3 length: 13 amino acids. V shed 9 bases and J shed 2 bases, with 13 bases lying between them. Germline CDR1 and CDR2: PRHDT and FYEKMQ (reference sequence). The sequence was obtained from a man between 18 and 35 years old in good health. The chain recombines TRBV13 with TRBJ1-2; D is ambiguous. Sequenced: blood. The CDR3 loop reads CASTPAENYGYTF. The CDR3 DNA follows: TGTGCCAGTACCCCGGCAGAGAACTATGGCTACACCTTC.